The rows below give T cell receptor beta chains drawn from one sample of a study of OX40 agonist ivuxolimab in advanced cancers. Here immunoSEQ multiplex PCR was the method, and the copy in TCRdb shows in-frame clones only, minus some. The data contain fewer than 25,000 clones, around 84% of them singletons. Specimen: CD4+ or CD8+ T cells sorted from blood, collected in a trial of the OX40 agonist ivuxolimab. Every receptor here comes from an adult with an advanced solid tumor such as melanoma, head and neck, liver or kidney cancer. CDR3s include the opening cysteine and the closing phenylalanine or tryptophan. A D gene is named only where the DNA matches it firmly. Size tells how often a clone was seen (once, few, many) or the class of an expanded clone, and some rows leave it out.

TGTGCCAGCAGTTTAGGGCTAGCGGTGAATGAGCAGTTCTTC	CASSLGLAVNEQFF	TRBJ2-1	TRBV28	.	TRBD2
TGTGCCAGCAGCTTAAGTGGGTCCGAGTACTTC	CASSLSGSEYF	TRBJ2-7	TRBV7-8	.	.
TGTGCCAGCAGCTTATGGGGACTGGGACAGCCCCAGCATTTT	CASSLWGLGQPQHF	TRBJ1-5	TRBV5-5	.	.
TGTGCGGGAACGTCGGCAGTCGAGTCAAACACTGAAGCTTTCTTT	CAGTSAVESNTEAFF	TRBJ1-1	TRBV6-5	.	.
TGTGCCAGCAGCTTGGCCCTGAACACTGAAGCTTTCTTT	CASSLALNTEAFF	TRBJ1-1	TRBV5-6	.	.
TGTGCCAGCAGCACCCGACAGGGGAGGGGTGAAGCTTTCTTT	CASSTRQGRGEAFF	TRBJ1-1	TRBV13	.	TRBD1
TGTGCCATCAGTGCCAGGGGCTACCCTAAAGAGCAGTACTTC	CAISARGYPKEQYF	TRBJ2-7	TRBV10-3	.	.
TGTGCCAGCAGCCCGAGACTGCAACCTAGCACAGATACGCAGTATTTT	CASSPRLQPSTDTQYF	TRBJ2-3	TRBV9	.	.
TGTGCCTGGAGTGGCGGGACAGGGGACTCCTACGAGCAGTACTTC	CAWSGGTGDSYEQYF	TRBJ2-7	TRBV30	.	TRBD1
TGTGCCAGCAGTACGACAGGGGCGAGCACCGGGGAGCTGTTTTTT	CASSTTGASTGELFF	TRBJ2-2	TRBV6-6	.	TRBD1
TGTGCCAGCAGAGGTTTGAGAGACTATAGCAATCAGCCCCAGCATTTT	CASRGLRDYSNQPQHF	TRBJ1-5	TRBV28	.	.
TGTGCCAGCAGCCATCCTGGGGGTGTTGAAGCTTTCTTT	CASSHPGGVEAFF	TRBJ1-1	TRBV28	few	.
TGTGCCAGCAGCCGGACAGGGAACCACAATGAGCAGTTCTTC	CASSRTGNHNEQFF	TRBJ2-1	TRBV11-1	.	TRBD1
TGTGCCAGCAGCCCCGGCGGGGCTAGTCTTCAGCCCCAGCATTTT	CASSPGGASLQPQHF	TRBJ1-5	TRBV9	.	.
TGTGCCAGCAGTTTATTACGTCCAGGGCCCTCACCCCTCCACTTT	CASSLLRPGPSPLHF	TRBJ1-6	TRBV27	once	.
TGTGCCAGCAGTACACCCCTCTATAGGAGGATATTCACCGGGGAGCTGTTTTTT	CASSTPLYRRIFTGELFF	TRBJ2-2	TRBV28	.	.
TGTGCCAGCACCCTAAGTCAGTCAGGTACCTACAATGAGCAGTTCTTC	CASTLSQSGTYNEQFF	TRBJ2-1	TRBV9	.	.
TGTGCCAGCAGCCTCGGGACTCCCCCAGATACGCAGTATTTT	CASSLGTPPDTQYF	TRBJ2-3	TRBV7-2	.	.
TGTGCCAGCACCCAGGGAACCTACGAGCAGTACTTC	CASTQGTYEQYF	TRBJ2-7	TRBV6-6	once	.
TGTGCCAGTAGTCCAGGACACACCTACGAGCAGTACTTC	CASSPGHTYEQYF	TRBJ2-7	TRBV19	.	.
TGTGCCAGCAGTTTCTCACTAGCAGTGGAGACCCAGTACTTC	CASSFSLAVETQYF	TRBJ2-5	TRBV27	.	.
TGTGCCAGCAGTTACTCAGGGGGCACTGAAGCTTTCTTT	CASSYSGGTEAFF	TRBJ1-1	TRBV6-6	.	.
TGTGCCAGCAGCGTAGGGCAGGGGGGCTTCTACGAGCAGTACTTC	CASSVGQGGFYEQYF	TRBJ2-7	TRBV9	.	.
TGCGCCAGCAGTGGTACCGGGACTAGTAGTTACAATGAGCAGTTCTTC	CASSGTGTSSYNEQFF	TRBJ2-1	TRBV10-1	.	TRBD2
TGTGCCAGCAGCGTAGACACCGGGGAGCTGTTTTTT	CASSVDTGELFF	TRBJ2-2	TRBV9	once	.
TGTGCCAGTAGTTTACAGGGTGGGCACACTGAAGCTTTCTTT	CASSLQGGHTEAFF	TRBJ1-1	TRBV19	.	.
TGTGCCATCAGCTACCCGGGACTAGCGGGAGGTGATGAGCAGTTCTTC	CAISYPGLAGGDEQFF	TRBJ2-1	TRBV10-3	.	TRBD2
TGTGCCAGCAGCTTAGCGGGAGGGCCGGGCAATGAGCAGTTCTTC	CASSLAGGPGNEQFF	TRBJ2-1	TRBV27	.	TRBD2
TGTGCCAGCAGCCAAGATGGAGGGGCGGGGTATTATGGCTACACCTTC	CASSQDGGAGYYGYTF	TRBJ1-2	TRBV4-2	.	.
TGTGCTAGCAGCTTAGAGGGGACCTACAATGAGCAGTTCTTC	CASSLEGTYNEQFF	TRBJ2-1	TRBV7-7	.	.
TGTGCCAGCAGCGTAGGGGGGTCAGATAATTCACCCCTCCACTTT	CASSVGGSDNSPLHF	TRBJ1-6	TRBV9	.	.
TGTGCCAGCAGCTTGGCCCGGGGGGACCCTGAAGCTTTCTTT	CASSLARGDPEAFF	TRBJ1-1	TRBV5-4	few	.
TGTGCCAGCAGCTTCCTCTCCGGGACAAACACCGGGGAGCTGTTTTTT	CASSFLSGTNTGELFF	TRBJ2-2	TRBV5-6	.	.
TGTGCCAGCACCCAGGACTCCCGGGTTGAAGCTTTCTTT	CASTQDSRVEAFF	TRBJ1-1	TRBV7-9	few	.
TGTGCCAGCAGTCCAAGCGGGACTAGCACAGATACGCAGTATTTT	CASSPSGTSTDTQYF	TRBJ2-3	TRBV9	.	TRBD2
TGTGCCAGCAGGACTCTGGGGTCGGACCGGGAGCTGTTTTTT	CASRTLGSDRELFF	TRBJ2-2	TRBV6-1	.	.
TGCAGCGTCCCTGACAGGGGCGAGCCGGGGACCTTTGGCACTGAAGCTTTCTTT	CSVPDRGEPGTFGTEAFF	TRBJ1-1	TRBV29-1	.	TRBD1
TGCGCCAGCAGTGAGGGGGTAGCTTTCTTT	CASSEGVAFF	TRBJ1-1	TRBV10-2	medium-sized	.
TGTGCCAGCAGCGTAGACCAAGAGACCCAGTACTTC	CASSVDQETQYF	TRBJ2-5	TRBV9	.	.
TGTGCCAGCAGTTTATCGTCGGGTTGGGTCCAGCCCCAGCATTTT	CASSLSSGWVQPQHF	TRBJ1-5	TRBV27	.	.
TGTGCCAGCAGCCTACCTGGGGACTCTTCCTACGAGCAGTACTTC	CASSLPGDSSYEQYF	TRBJ2-7	TRBV11-1	.	.
TGTGCCAGCTCACCGGGGGAAGATACGAACACCGGGGAGCTGTTTTTT	CASSPGEDTNTGELFF	TRBJ2-2	TRBV18	once	.
TGTGCCAGCAGCTTGTACAGGGCAGATACGCAGTATTTT	CASSLYRADTQYF	TRBJ2-3	TRBV7-9	.	.